This is a list of T cell receptor beta chains from one sample in a study of T-cell reconstitution after alpha-beta-depleted transplantation in children. MiXCR, applied by TCRdb to the PCR reads, yields one record per CDR3 protein. Among 700,000 to 850,000 distinct CDR3 sequences, around 15% were seen once, and the ten largest hold under 6%. The sample in question was PBMCs, mostly from graft donor cells, obtained 360 days after TCRalphabeta/CD19-depleted stem cell transplant. The origin of the receptors is a male patient younger than 18 who had a stem cell transplant for acute lymphoblastic leukemia, so the T cells may come from the graft donor. Each CDR3 is given without its conserved first and last residue. Clone size is not always given. Where it is, it says once, few, many or a class for expanded clones.

v_call,clone_size,cdr3_aa
TRBV4-1,.,ASSHPTGGAFAEQY
TRBV15,.,ATSRTSGRVETQY
TRBV15,.,ATSRDPDRGELF
TRBV20-1,.,SARGVEKLF
TRBV20-1,few,SASRGTGPQETQY
TRBV6-1,.,ASSEIVGGEQY
TRBV27,.,ASSFFLRTSGSNEQF
TRBV5-1,.,ASSFFSRGEQF
TRBV4-1,few,ASSPSGSANSPLH
TRBV5-1,many,ASSLGPTDTQY
TRBV7-9,few,ASRGLDTYEQY
TRBV27,.,ASRGDSWGYT